A single T cell receptor (beta chain) is shown here with its context. What it binds is unknown. This CDR3 is 17 amino acids long. Germline V gene data show CDR1 as SEHNR and CDR2 as FQNEAQ (reference sequence). This specimen belongs to a study of blood T cells in healthy people across ages. Points from the study as a whole: Donors of long life had a larger count of naive CD4+ cells and greater diversity than aged donors.

Every donor gave 9.5 to 10 milliliters of peripheral blood. Through a sample-barcoded 5' primer and a J-beta primer mix, a second PCR was run for roughly 7 to 12 cycles. One entry per CDR3 protein, called by TCRdb with MiXCR from the 5' RACE reads. The sample comprises hundreds of thousands of distinct CDR3 sequences, around 24% of which are singletons, and just under 9% rests with the top ten. These same records also appear under a second study, on T cells of mothers and their children. Turning to that study: Related and unrelated pairs show TCR recombination output that thymic selection shapes similarly.

J is TRBJ2-1 and V is TRBV7-9, with TRBD1 matching 8 bases. The DNA end favors TRBJ2-7, so the J call may be wrong. This clonotype was sampled from a boy younger than 18 in good health. The sequenced material came from blood. CDR3 loop: CASSQKGLDREFYEQYF. CDR3 bases: TGTGCCAGCAGCCAAAAGGGTCTGGACAGGGAGTTTTACGAGCAGTACTTC.